This is a list of T cell receptor beta chains from one sample in a study of T cells after yellow fever vaccination. One entry per CDR3 protein, called by TCRdb with MiXCR from the 5' RACE reads. The sample yields roughly 170,000 distinct CDR3 sequences, 6.2% seen once. The source was CD4+ T cells sorted from PBMCs, collected on the day of the first yellow fever vaccination. The source of these receptors is a man between 18 and 29 years old who received the YFV17D yellow fever vaccine. Both conserved end residues are part of each CDR3.

v_call cdr3_length cdr3_aa
TRBV20-1 13 CSASRWGTDEQFF
TRBV11-2 11 CASSIKYEQYF
TRBV11-2 13 CASSLSRTGELFF
TRBV7-7 14 CASSVGQGGETQYF
TRBV7-2 14 CASSFFGGAGELFF
TRBV20-1 19 CSARDYKTSGGPGGETQYF
TRBV5-5 16 CASSSFRQGLRDTQYF
TRBV5-1 14 CASSPRTVQETQYF
TRBV5-6 16 CASSRTPGQGNEKLFF
TRBV5-1 17 CASSDGVLAQALKTQYF
TRBV7-3 17 CASSLTGGTRNTGELFF
TRBV11-2 13 CASSPQRREKLFF
TRBV18 15 CASSPRTGKGETQYF
TRBV10-3 15 CAISVAVGSGNTIYF
TRBV7-2 14 CASSTLGGNTEAFF
TRBV4-3 16 CASSLIDRGAHKKLFF
TRBV6-2/TRBV6-3 15 CASSPGLAGVRIQYF
TRBV7-6 12 CASSPDGGGYTF
TRBV7-9 14 CASSLQGWASGYTF
TRBV20-1 12 CSVAGRDTEAFF
TRBV7-2 15 CASSPPGAANSPLHF
TRBV5-1 14 CASSFGGRSYEQYF
TRBV12-3/TRBV12-4 16 CASSLWGSTAVNEQYF
TRBV15 14 CATSRDLESGELFF
TRBV11-2 13 CASSSIRSSVRFF
TRBV29-1 11 CSVGDNSPLHF
TRBV7-2 14 CASSEQGDGNTIYF
TRBV20-1 13 CSASIQGRDKLFF
TRBV7-3 15 CASSFGLSGANVLTF
TRBV7-2 14 CASSFRVSGPEQFF
TRBV20-1 14 CSAAGNSGADTQYF
TRBV19 13 CASSMTSGQPQHF
TRBV7-2 15 CASSQIGPGNQPQHF
TRBV10-3 14 CAIRKDREAGELFF
TRBV7-8 16 CASSSRPGHLYNEQFF
TRBV20-1 14 CSALGERSYNEQFF
TRBV11-3 14 CASSLDSDAGELFF
TRBV20-1 15 CSARAPGQGGETQYF
TRBV28 14 CASSLTGDWETQYF
TRBV20-1 15 CSARPSGDSYNEQFF
TRBV19 18 CASSPRGPSGTRTGELFF
TRBV7-2 14 CASSLASTNGELFF
TRBV12-3/TRBV12-4 13 CASREENTDTQYF
TRBV15 14 CATSRDIGGTEAFF
TRBV5-1 15 CASSPGNPGTDTQYF
TRBV20-1 13 CSARKQENQPQHF
TRBV7-9 16 CASSFRGRGKNTEAFF